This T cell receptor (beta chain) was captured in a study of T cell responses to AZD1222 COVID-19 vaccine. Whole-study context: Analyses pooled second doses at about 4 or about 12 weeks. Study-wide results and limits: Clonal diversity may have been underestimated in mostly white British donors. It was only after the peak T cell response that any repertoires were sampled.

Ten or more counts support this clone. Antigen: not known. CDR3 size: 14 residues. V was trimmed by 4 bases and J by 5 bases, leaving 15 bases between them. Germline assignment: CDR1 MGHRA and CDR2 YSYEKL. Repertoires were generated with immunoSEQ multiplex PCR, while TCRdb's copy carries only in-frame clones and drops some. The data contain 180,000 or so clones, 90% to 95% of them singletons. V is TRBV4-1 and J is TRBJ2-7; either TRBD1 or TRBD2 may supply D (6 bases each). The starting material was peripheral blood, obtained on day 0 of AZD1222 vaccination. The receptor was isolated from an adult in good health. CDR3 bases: TGCGCCAGCAGCCGGGGAGGCCGGGACAACGAGCAGTACTTC. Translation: CASSRGGRDNEQYF.